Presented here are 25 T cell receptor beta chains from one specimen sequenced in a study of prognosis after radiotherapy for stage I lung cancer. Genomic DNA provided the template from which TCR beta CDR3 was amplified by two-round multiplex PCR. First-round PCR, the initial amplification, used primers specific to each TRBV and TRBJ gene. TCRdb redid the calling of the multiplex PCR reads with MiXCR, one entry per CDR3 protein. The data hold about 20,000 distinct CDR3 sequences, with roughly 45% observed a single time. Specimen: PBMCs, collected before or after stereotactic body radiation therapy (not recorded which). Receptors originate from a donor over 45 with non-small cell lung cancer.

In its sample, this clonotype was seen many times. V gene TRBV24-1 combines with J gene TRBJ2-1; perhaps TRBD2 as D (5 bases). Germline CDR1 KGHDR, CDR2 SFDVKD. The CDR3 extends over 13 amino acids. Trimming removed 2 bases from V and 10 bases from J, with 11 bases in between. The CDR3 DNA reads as TGTGCCACCAGTGATTCCACTAGAGGCGAGCAGTTCTTC. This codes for CATSDSTRGEQFF.

CDR3 residues: CASRYRTCGWDEQYF. CDR3 in DNA: TGTGCCAGCAGATACAGGACATGTGGCTGGGACGAGCAGTACTTC. This rearrangement joins TRBV7-9 to TRBJ2-7; weak D call: TRBD1 (5 bases). Germline CDR1 and CDR2: SEHNR and FQNEAQ (reference sequence). V was clipped by 6 bases and J by 5 bases, with 20 bases between them. The CDR3 length is 15 residues.

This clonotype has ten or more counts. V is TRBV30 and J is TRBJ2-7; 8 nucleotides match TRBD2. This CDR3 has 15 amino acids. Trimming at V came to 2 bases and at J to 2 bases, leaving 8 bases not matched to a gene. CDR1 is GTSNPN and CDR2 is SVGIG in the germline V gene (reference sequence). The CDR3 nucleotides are TGTGCCTGGAGTAGGCGGTCGGGAGGGACCTACGAGCAGTACTTC. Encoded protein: CAWSRRSGGTYEQYF.

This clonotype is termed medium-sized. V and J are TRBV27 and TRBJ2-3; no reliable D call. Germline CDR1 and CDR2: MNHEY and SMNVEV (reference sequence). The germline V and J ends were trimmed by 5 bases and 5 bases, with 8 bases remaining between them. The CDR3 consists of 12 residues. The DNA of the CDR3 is TGTGCCAGCAGTAGACGAGGAGATACGCAGTATTTT. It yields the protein CASSRRGDTQYF.

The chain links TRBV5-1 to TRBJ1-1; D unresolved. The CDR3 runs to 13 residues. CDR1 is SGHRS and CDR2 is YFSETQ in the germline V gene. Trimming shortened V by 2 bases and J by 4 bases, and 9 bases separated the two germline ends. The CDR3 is CASSLETITEAFF. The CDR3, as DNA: TGCGCCAGCAGCTTAGAAACTATCACTGAAGCTTTCTTT.

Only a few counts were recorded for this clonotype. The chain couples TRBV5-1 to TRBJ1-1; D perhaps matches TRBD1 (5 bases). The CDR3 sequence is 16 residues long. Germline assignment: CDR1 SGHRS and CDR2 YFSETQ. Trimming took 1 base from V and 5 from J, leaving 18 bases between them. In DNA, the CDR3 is TGCGCCAGCAGCTTGCCCAGGGTAGGTGCATGGACTGAAGCTTTCTTT. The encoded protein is CASSLPRVGAWTEAFF.

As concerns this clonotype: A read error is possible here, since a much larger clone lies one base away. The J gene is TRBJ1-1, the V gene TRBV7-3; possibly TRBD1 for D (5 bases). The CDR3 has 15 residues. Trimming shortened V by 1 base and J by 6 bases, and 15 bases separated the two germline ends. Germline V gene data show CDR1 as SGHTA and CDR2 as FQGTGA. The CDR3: CASSLMGGWDSEAFF. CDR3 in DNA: TGTGCCAGCAGCTTAATGGGGGGGTGGGATTCTGAAGCTTTCTTT.

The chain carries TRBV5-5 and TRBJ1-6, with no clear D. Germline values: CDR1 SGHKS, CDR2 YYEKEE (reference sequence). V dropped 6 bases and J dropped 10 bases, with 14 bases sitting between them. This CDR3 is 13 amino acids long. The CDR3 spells CASTPTGGSPLHF. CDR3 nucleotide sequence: TGTGCCAGCACCCCGACGGGAGGCTCACCCCTCCACTTT.

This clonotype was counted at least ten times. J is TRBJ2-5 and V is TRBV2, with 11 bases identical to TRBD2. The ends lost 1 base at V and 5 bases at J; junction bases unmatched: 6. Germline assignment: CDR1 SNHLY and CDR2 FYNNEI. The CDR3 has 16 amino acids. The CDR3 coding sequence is TGTGCCAGCAGTGAAGGTAGCGGGAGGGCCTTTGAGACCCAGTACTTC. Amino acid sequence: CASSEGSGRAFETQYF.

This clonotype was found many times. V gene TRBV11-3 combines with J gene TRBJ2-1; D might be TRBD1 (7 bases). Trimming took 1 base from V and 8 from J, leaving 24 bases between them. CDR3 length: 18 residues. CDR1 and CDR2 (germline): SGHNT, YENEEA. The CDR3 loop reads CASSLGGGDSGGYYEQFF. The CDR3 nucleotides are TGTGCCAGCAGCTTAGGAGGGGGCGATAGCGGAGGGTACTATGAGCAGTTCTTC.

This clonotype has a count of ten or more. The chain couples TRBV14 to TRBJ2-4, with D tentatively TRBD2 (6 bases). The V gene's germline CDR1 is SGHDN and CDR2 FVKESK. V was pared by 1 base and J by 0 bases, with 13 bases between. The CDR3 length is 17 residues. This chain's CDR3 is CASSQGDGGLAKNIQYF. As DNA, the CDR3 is TGTGCCAGCAGCCAAGGGGACGGGGGACTAGCCAAAAACATTCAGTACTTC.

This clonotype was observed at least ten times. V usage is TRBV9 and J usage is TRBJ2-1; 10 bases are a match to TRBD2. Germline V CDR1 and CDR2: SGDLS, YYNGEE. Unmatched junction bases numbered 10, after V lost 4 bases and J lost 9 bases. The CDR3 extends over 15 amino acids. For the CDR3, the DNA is TGTGCCAGCAGCTCAGCGGGAGGGCCCGGGGTTGAGCAGTTCTTC. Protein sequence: CASSSAGGPGVEQFF.

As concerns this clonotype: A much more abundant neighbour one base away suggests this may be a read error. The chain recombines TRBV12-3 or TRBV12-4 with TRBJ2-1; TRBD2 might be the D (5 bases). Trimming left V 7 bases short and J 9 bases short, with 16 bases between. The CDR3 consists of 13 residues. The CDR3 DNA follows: TGTGCCAGCATCGCTGGGAGTCCGGGTGAGCAGTTCTTC. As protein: CASIAGSPGEQFF.

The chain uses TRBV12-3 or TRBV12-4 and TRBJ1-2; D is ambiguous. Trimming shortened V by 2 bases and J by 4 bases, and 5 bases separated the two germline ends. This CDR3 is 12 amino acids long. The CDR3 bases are TGTGCCAGCAGTTTATCTCTCTATGGCTACACCTTC. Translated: CASSLSLYGYTF.

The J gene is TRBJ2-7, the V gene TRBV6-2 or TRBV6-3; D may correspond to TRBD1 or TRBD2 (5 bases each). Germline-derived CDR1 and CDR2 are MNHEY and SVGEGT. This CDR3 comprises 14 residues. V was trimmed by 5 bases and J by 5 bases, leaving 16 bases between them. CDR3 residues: CASSVGTDEDEQYF. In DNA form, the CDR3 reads TGTGCCAGCAGTGTCGGGACGGATGAGGACGAGCAGTACTTC.

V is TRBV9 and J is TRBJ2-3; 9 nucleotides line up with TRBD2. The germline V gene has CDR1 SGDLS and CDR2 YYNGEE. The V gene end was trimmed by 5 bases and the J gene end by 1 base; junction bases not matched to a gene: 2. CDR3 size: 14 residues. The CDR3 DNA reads TGTGCCAGCAGTATAGCGGGAGGCACAGATACGCAGTATTTT. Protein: CASSIAGGTDTQYF. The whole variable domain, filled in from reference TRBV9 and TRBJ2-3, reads DSGVTQTPKHLITATGQRVTLRCSPRSGDLSVYWYQQSLDQGLQFLIQYYNGEERAKGNILERFSAQQFPDLHSELNLSSLELGDSALYFCASSIAGGTDTQYFGPGTRLTVL.

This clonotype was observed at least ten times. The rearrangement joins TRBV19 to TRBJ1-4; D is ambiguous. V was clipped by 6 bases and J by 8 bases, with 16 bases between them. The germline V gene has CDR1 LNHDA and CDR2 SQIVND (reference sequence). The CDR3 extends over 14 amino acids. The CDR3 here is CASSLEDLGEKLFF. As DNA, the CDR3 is TGTGCCAGTAGCCTGGAGGACCTCGGGGAAAAACTGTTTTTT.

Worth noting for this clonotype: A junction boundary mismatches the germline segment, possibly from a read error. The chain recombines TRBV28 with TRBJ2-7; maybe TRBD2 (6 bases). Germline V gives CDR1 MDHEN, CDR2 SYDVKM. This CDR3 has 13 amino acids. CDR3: CASMGRGTYEHYF. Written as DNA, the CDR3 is TGTGCCAGCATGGGGCGGGGCACCTACGAGCATTACTTC. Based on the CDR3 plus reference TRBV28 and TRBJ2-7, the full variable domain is DVKVTQSSRYLVKRTGEKVFLECVQDMDHENMFWYRQDPGLGLRLIYFSYDVKMKEKGDIPEGYSVSREKKERFSLILESASTNQTSMYLCASMGRGTYEHYFGPGTRLTVT.

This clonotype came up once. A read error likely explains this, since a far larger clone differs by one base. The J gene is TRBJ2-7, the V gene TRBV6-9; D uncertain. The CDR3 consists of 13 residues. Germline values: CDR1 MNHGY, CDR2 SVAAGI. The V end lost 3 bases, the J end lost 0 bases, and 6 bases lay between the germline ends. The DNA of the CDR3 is TGTGCCAGCAGTTACGGGTTCTCCTACGAGCAGTACTTC. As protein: CASSYGFSYEQYF.

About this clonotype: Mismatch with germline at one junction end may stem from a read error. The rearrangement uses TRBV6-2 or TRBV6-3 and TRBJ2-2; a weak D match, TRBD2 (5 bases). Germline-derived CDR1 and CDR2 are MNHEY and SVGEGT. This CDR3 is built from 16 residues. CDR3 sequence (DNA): TGTGCCAGCAGTTACCAACGACTACAGAACACCGGTGAGCTGTTTTTT. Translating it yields CASSYQRLQNTGELFF.

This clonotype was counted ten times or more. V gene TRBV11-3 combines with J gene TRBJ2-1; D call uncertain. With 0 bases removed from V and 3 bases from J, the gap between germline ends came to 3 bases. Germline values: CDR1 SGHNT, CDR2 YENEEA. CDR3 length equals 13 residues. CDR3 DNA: TGTGCCAGCAGCTTAGATATCTACAATGAGCAGTTCTTC. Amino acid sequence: CASSLDIYNEQFF.

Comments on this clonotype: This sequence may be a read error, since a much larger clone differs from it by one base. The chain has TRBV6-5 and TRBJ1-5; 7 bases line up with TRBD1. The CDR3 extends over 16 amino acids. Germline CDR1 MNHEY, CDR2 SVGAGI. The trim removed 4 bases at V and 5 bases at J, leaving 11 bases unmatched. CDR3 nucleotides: TGTGCCAGCAGTTCCCACCCGACAGGGAGAGATCAGCCCCAGCATTTT. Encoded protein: CASSSHPTGRDQPQHF.

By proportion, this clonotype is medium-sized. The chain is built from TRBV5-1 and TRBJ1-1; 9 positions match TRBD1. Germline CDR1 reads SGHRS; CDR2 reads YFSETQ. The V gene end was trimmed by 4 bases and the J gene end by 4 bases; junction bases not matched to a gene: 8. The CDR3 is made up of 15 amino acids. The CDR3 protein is CASSRDREEGTEAFF. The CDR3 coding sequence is TGCGCCAGCAGCCGGGACAGGGAGGAGGGCACTGAAGCTTTCTTT.

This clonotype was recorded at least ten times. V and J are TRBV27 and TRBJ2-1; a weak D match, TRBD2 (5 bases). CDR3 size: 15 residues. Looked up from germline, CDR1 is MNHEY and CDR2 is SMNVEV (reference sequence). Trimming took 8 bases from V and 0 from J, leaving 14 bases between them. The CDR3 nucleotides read TGTGCCAGCCGTGCCGGGGTAAACTCCTACAATGAGCAGTTCTTC. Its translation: CASRAGVNSYNEQFF.

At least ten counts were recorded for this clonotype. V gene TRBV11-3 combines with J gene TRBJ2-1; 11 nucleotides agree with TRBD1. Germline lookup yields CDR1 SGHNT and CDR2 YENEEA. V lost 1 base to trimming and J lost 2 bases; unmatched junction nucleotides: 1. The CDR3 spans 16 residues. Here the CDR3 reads CASSLVGQGAYNEQFF. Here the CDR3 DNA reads TGTGCCAGCAGCTTAGTGGGACAGGGGGCCTACAATGAGCAGTTCTTC.